This entry lists 8 T cell receptor beta chains sequenced from one sample in a study of beta chain features in type 1 diabetes. The isolated RNA, all of it, was reverse transcribed, so expressed TCRB transcripts were what got sequenced. Assay used: immunoSEQ multiplex PCR; TCRdb lists only in-frame clones, some missing. The table shows hundreds of thousands of clones, with 10% to 15% occurring only once. The sample taken for sequencing was naive CD4+ T cells from blood. Every receptor here comes from a man between 18 and 29 years old in good health.

Only a few counts were recorded for this clone. The rearrangement links TRBV14 to TRBJ2-5; 12 positions agree with TRBD2. V was pared by 4 bases and J by 1 base, with 10 bases of the junction left unmatched. This CDR3 spans 18 amino acids. The germline V gene has CDR1 SGHDN and CDR2 FVKESK. The CDR3 region is CASSLYRTSGVIQETQYF. CDR3 DNA: TGTGCCAGCAGCCTCTATCGGACTAGCGGGGTCATCCAAGAGACCCAGTACTTC.

This clone was counted between two and nine times. The gene calls are TRBV5-6 and TRBJ2-1; 9 positions match TRBD1. This CDR3 comprises 16 residues. V shed 6 bases and J 7 bases; nucleotides not matched to a gene: 14. In germline, CDR1 is SGHDT, CDR2 YYEEEE. CDR3 sequence (DNA): TGTGCCAGCAACGACGTCGCCCGGGACAGGGCGAATGAGCAGTTCTTC. It yields the protein CASNDVARDRANEQFF.

V is TRBV7-3 and J is TRBJ1-2, with a possible D match to TRBD1 (5 bases). CDR3 length equals 13 residues. Germline V CDR1 and CDR2: SGHTA, FQGTGA. V dropped 3 bases and J dropped 1 base, with 6 bases sitting between them. CDR3 protein: CASSLQGNYGYTF. The CDR3 coding sequence is TGTGCCAGCAGCTTGCAGGGTAACTATGGCTACACCTTC.

The sample holds a few counts of this clone. V gene TRBV10-3 combines with J gene TRBJ2-7; maybe TRBD1 (6 bases). With 7 bases removed from V and 3 bases from J, the gap between germline ends came to 13 bases. Germline V lookup: CDR1 ENHRY, CDR2 SYGVKD. The CDR3 length is 13 residues. The CDR3 DNA sequence: TGTGCCATCACAGTCGAACAGGGCTACGAGCAGTACTTC. It codes for CAITVEQGYEQYF.

The chain employs TRBV5-6 and TRBJ2-7; tentative D call: TRBD1 (6 bases). CDR3 length equals 15 residues. Germline V gives CDR1 SGHDT, CDR2 YYEEEE. Trimming pared 4 bases from V and 3 bases from J, leaving 17 bases between. This CDR3 is CASSLPGRQDYEQYF. The CDR3 DNA reads as TGTGCCAGCAGCCTACCGGGACGACAGGACTACGAGCAGTACTTC.

There are a few counts of this clone. The chain has TRBV7-9 and TRBJ2-2; tentatively, D is TRBD1 (6 bases). Germline assignment: CDR1 SEHNR and CDR2 FQNEAQ (reference sequence). This CDR3 is built from 14 residues. The germline V and J ends were trimmed by 3 bases and 9 bases, with 14 bases remaining between them. The CDR3 is CASSLTGPARELFF. The CDR3 DNA is TGTGCCAGCAGCTTGACAGGTCCCGCCCGGGAGCTGTTTTTT.

J is TRBJ2-2 and V is TRBV7-2; 9 bases fit TRBD2. Trimming removed 2 bases from V and 4 bases from J; junction bases left unmatched: 8. This CDR3 is 17 amino acids long. Germline V gene data show CDR1 as SGHTA and CDR2 as FQGNSA. Here the CDR3 DNA reads TGTGCCAGCAGCTTAATGCGGGAGGGCCTCGGCACCGGGGAGCTGTTTTTT. Translated: CASSLMREGLGTGELFF.

This clone was detected a few times. The V and J genes are TRBV7-2 and TRBJ2-7, with TRBD2 identical over 14 bases. CDR3 size: 16 residues. The V gene's germline CDR1 is SGHTA and CDR2 FQGNSA. J lost 7 bases, V lost 2 bases, and 7 bases had no gene match. In nucleotides, the CDR3 is TGTGCCAGCAGCTTAAACCGACTAGCGGGAGGGAGTGAGCAGTACTTC. It translates to CASSLNRLAGGSEQYF.